What follows is one TCR beta chain and its context. As yet, its antigen is unknown. Germline-derived CDR1 and CDR2 are MGHDK and SYGVNS. The junction had 2 bases not matched to a gene; V was cut back by 7 bases and J by 0 bases. This CDR3 spans 13 amino acids. The assay was immunoSEQ multiplex PCR, and TCRdb's table has in-frame clones only and misses some. The repertoire holds about 4,600 clones, with under 85% as singletons. This sample was included in a study of immune cell composition in non-small cell lung cancer. General study results and limits: Squamous carcinomas (about 75%) more often had tumour-associated clones >0.5% than adenocarcinomas (33%). Tumour TCR-beta clonality was not significantly tied to smoking pack-years.

Sequencing input: lung tumor tissue. The chain has TRBV25-1 and TRBJ1-1; 7 nucleotides match TRBD1. The sequence was obtained from a human donor with non-small cell lung cancer. In DNA, the CDR3 is TGTGCCAGCAAAGGGACAGTGAACACTGAAGCTTTCTTT. Translating gives CASKGTVNTEAFF.